One TCR beta chain is described in this entry. No antigen is known for it. CDR1 and CDR2 (germline): SGHRS, YFSETQ. The CDR3 is 14 amino acids. Trimming left V 5 bases short and J 3 bases short, with 14 bases between. This record comes from a study of PD-1 blockade in classical Hodgkin lymphoma. Patients all relapsed after autologous stem cell transplantation, and there was variation in brentuximab vedotin exposure. Libraries were prepared by immunoSEQ multiplex PCR; TCRdb keeps only in-frame clonotypes and omits some of them. The table has 11,000 to 15,000 clones, 60% to 80% seen once. Study-wide findings and caveats: Only CD4+ TCR diversity, not CD8+, had risen significantly by C4D1. It was among complete responders that baseline diversity resembled that of newly diagnosed patients.

The chain links TRBV5-1 to TRBJ2-5; no clear D gene. Sample: peripheral blood mononuclear cells (PBMCs), taken before the second cycle of nivolumab. The TCR sequence derives from a human donor with classical Hodgkin lymphoma. The CDR3 sequence is CASSHVSYEETQYF. The CDR3 coding sequence is TGCGCCAGCAGTCATGTCAGCTATGAAGAGACCCAGTACTTC. Looking up the rest from reference TRBV5-1 and TRBJ2-5 gives the full variable domain: KAGVTQTPRYLIKTRGQQVTLSCSPISGHRSVSWYQQTPGQGLQFLFEYFSETQRNKGNFPGRFSGRQFSNSRSEMNVSTLELGDSALYLCASSHVSYEETQYFGPGTRLLVL.